Below, 21 T cell receptor beta chains from the same sample are listed, as sequenced in a study of blood T cell repertoires in COVID-19. Clones were read by immunoSEQ multiplex PCR, and TCRdb kept only the in-frame ones, dropping some. The data contain around 140,000 clones, roughly 90% of them singletons. Sequenced material: peripheral blood. Receptors originate from a human donor in a cohort sampled during active COVID-19.

The J gene is TRBJ2-5, the V gene TRBV5-1, with 7 nucleotides matching TRBD2. This CDR3 has 15 residues. Germline values: CDR1 SGHRS, CDR2 YFSETQ. Trimming took 4 bases from V and 1 from J; bases not matched to a gene: 7. CDR3 coding DNA: TGCGCCAGCAGCGGACTGTCGGGGGGCCAAGAGACCCAGTACTTC. It encodes CASSGLSGGQETQYF.

This chain links TRBV9 with TRBJ2-7, with TRBD2 matching 14 bases. V trimming: 3 bases; J trimming: 3 bases; junction bases outside the gene matches: 5. The CDR3 is 16 amino acids. The germline V gene encodes CDR1 SGDLS and CDR2 YYNGEE. The CDR3 reads CASSEGLAGEFYEQYF. The CDR3, as DNA: TGTGCCAGCAGCGAGGGACTAGCGGGGGAATTCTACGAGCAGTACTTC. The complete variable domain, with remaining parts taken from reference TRBV9 and TRBJ2-7, reads DSGVTQTPKHLITATGQRVTLRCSPRSGDLSVYWYQQSLDQGLQFLIQYYNGEERAKGNILERFSAQQFPDLHSELNLSSLELGDSALYFCASSEGLAGEFYEQYFGPGTRLTVT.

The gene calls are TRBV11-2 and TRBJ1-1; 9 bases fit TRBD1. This CDR3 has 14 amino acids. After removal of 2 bases from V and 7 bases from J, the junction contained 5 bases not matched to a gene. CDR1 is SGHAT, CDR2 FQNNGV, per germline. CDR3 region: CASSLLQGAGEAFF. CDR3 in DNA: TGTGCCAGCAGCTTACTACAGGGGGCTGGTGAAGCTTTCTTT.

The chain is built from TRBV7-8 and TRBJ1-1; D perhaps matches TRBD1 (6 bases). The germline V gene encodes CDR1 SGHVS and CDR2 FQNEAQ. CDR3 length: 15 residues. The V end lost 6 bases, the J end lost 10 bases, and 24 bases lay between the germline ends. CDR3 amino acids: CASSWRRDTPEGAFF. CDR3 in DNA: TGTGCCAGCAGTTGGAGACGGGACACCCCAGAGGGAGCTTTCTTT.

This clone has just one count. The chain combines TRBV7-9 with TRBJ1-2, with 7 bases aligning to TRBD1. V was clipped by 5 bases and J by 0 bases; unmatched bases: 18. The CDR3 is 19 amino acids. Germline V gene lookup returns CDR1 SEHNR and CDR2 FQNEAQ (reference sequence). CDR3 DNA sequence: TGTGCCAGCAGCCCTGGGAATATACAGGGGCCACGCCCTAACTATGGCTACACCTTC. This translates into CASSPGNIQGPRPNYGYTF.

The gene calls are TRBV6-2 or TRBV6-3 and TRBJ2-7; perhaps TRBD2 as D (7 bases). The CDR3 covers 15 residues. Germline V lookup: CDR1 MNHEY, CDR2 SVGEGT. Deletions cut 2 bases from V and 4 bases from J, with 15 bases between. The CDR3 here is CASSYGGGQLYEQYF. CDR3 DNA: TGTGCCAGCAGTTACGGCGGGGGACAATTATACGAGCAGTACTTC.

This clone appeared a single time. This chain's CDR3 is CASGGQLLNEKLFF. CDR3 DNA sequence: TGTGCCAGCGGGGGACAGCTCCTTAATGAAAAACTGTTTTTT. The chain has TRBV2 and TRBJ1-4; 7 bases agree with TRBD1. Germline V CDR1 and CDR2: SNHLY, FYNNEI. The J segment lost 4 bases and the V segment lost 8 bases, leaving 7 bases of the junction unmatched. The CDR3 is made up of 14 amino acids.

This chain joins TRBV6-6 and TRBJ2-1; TRBD2 matches at 12 bases. Unmatched junction bases numbered 3, after V lost 2 bases and J lost 7 bases. Germline CDR1 MNHNY, CDR2 SVGAGI (reference sequence). CDR3 length: 15 amino acids. In nucleotides, the CDR3 is TGTGCCAGCAGTTACAGACTAGCGGGGGCTAATGAGCAGTTCTTC. It encodes CASSYRLAGANEQFF.

CDR3: CASSPDRGYQPQHF. The CDR3, as DNA: TGTGCCAGCAGTCCCGACAGGGGATATCAGCCCCAGCATTTT. This chain uses TRBV6-5 with TRBJ1-5; 8 bases align to TRBD1. The V gene end was trimmed by 5 bases and the J gene end by 5 bases; junction bases not matched to a gene: 5. This CDR3 has 14 residues. CDR1 is MNHEY and CDR2 is SVGAGI in the germline V gene.

The chain recombines TRBV2 with TRBJ2-2, with 8 bases identical to TRBD1. The CDR3 loop spans 16 amino acids. V dropped 4 bases and J dropped 7; count of bases not matched to a gene: 11. The V gene's germline CDR1 is SNHLY and CDR2 FYNNEI. The CDR3 DNA sequence: TGTGCCAGCAGTGCTCTTCAGGGGGCGCAGGGCGGGGAGCTGTTTTTT. As protein: CASSALQGAQGGELFF.

The chain has TRBV5-5 and TRBJ2-1; 8 nucleotides match TRBD2. CDR3 length: 17 amino acids. V was clipped by 3 bases and J by 3 bases; unmatched bases: 11. The germline CDR1 and CDR2 sequences are SGHKS and YYEKEE (reference sequence). This CDR3 is CASSWTVGSGGYNEQFF. The CDR3 bases are TGTGCCAGCAGCTGGACGGTAGGAAGCGGGGGCTACAATGAGCAGTTCTTC.

This rearrangement joins TRBV28 to TRBJ2-7; tentatively, D is TRBD2 (6 bases). Germline V gene sequence: CDR1 MDHEN, CDR2 SYDVKM. The CDR3 has 14 residues. V lost 7 bases and J lost 7, with 20 bases in between. The CDR3 nucleotides read TGTGCCAGCACCTCAGGAGGGCTCCTACGGGAGCAGTACTTC. Encoded protein: CASTSGGLLREQYF.

In its sample, this clone was seen many times. The chain carries TRBV27 and TRBJ2-3, with 7 bases matching TRBD2. V lost 5 bases and J lost 2; bases outside the gene matches: 4. The CDR3 spans 14 residues. The germline V gene encodes CDR1 MNHEY and CDR2 SMNVEV (reference sequence). The CDR3 spells CASSPSGPTDTQYF. The CDR3, as DNA: TGTGCCAGCAGTCCTAGCGGTCCCACAGATACGCAGTATTTT.

The chain recombines TRBV10-1 with TRBJ1-3; possible D gene TRBD1, 6 bases. Trimming pared 2 bases from V and 0 bases from J, leaving 8 bases between. The CDR3 loop spans 15 amino acids. Germline assignment: CDR1 WNHNN and CDR2 SYGVQD (reference sequence). The CDR3 nucleotides read TGCGCCAGCAGTGAGGACAGGAACTCTGGAAACACCATATATTTT. It is translated as CASSEDRNSGNTIYF.

The gene calls are TRBV9 and TRBJ2-2, with D possibly TRBD1 on 5 matching bases. V lost 4 bases and J 3 bases, leaving 16 bases between the germline ends. Looked up from germline, CDR1 is SGDLS and CDR2 is YYNGEE. The CDR3 is made up of 16 amino acids. CDR3 sequence: CASSLLSQGYTGELFF. The CDR3 nucleotides read TGTGCCAGCAGCCTCCTCTCGCAGGGCTACACCGGGGAGCTGTTTTTT.

This chain uses TRBV25-1 with TRBJ2-7; a possible D gene is TRBD2 (6 bases). Trimming removed 1 base from V and 1 base from J, with 11 bases in between. CDR3 size: 15 residues. CDR1 is MGHDK and CDR2 is SYGVNS in the germline V gene. Here the CDR3 DNA reads TGTGCCAGCAGTGAATCTGGGGACTGGTCCTACGAGCAGTACTTC. It is translated as CASSESGDWSYEQYF.

This clone was seen a handful of times. This chain uses TRBV6-6 with TRBJ1-5; 7 bases align to TRBD1. The CDR3 runs 14 residues. With 11 bases clipped from V and 6 bases from J, the junction kept 13 bases outside the gene matches. CDR1 and CDR2 from the germline V gene are MNHNY and SVGAGI (reference sequence). In nucleotides, the CDR3 is TGTGCCTGCGGCTGGACAGGAGGGGGTCAGCCCCAGCATTTT. Its protein product is CACGWTGGGQPQHF.

The V gene is TRBV9, the J gene TRBJ2-7, with D maybe TRBD2 (7 bases). The germline V and J ends were trimmed by 4 bases and 6 bases, with 14 bases remaining between them. CDR1 is SGDLS and CDR2 is YYNGEE in the germline V gene. The length of the CDR3 is 13 residues. For the CDR3, the DNA is TGTGCCAGCAGCCAAGGGGGGGATGGCGAGCAGTACTTC. Translating gives CASSQGGDGEQYF.

V is TRBV3-1 (or the pseudogene TRBV3-2) and J is TRBJ2-7; D possibly corresponds to TRBD2 (7 bases). The V gene lost 1 base and the J gene lost 4 bases, with 17 bases spanning the gap. The CDR3 has 16 amino acids. Germline lookup yields CDR1 LGHDT and CDR2 YNNKEL (reference sequence). CDR3 sequence reads: CASSQVRGAMGYEQYF. CDR3 nucleotide sequence: TGTGCCAGCAGCCAAGTCCGGGGGGCAATGGGGTACGAGCAGTACTTC.

The chain couples TRBV7-2 to TRBJ1-4, with TRBD1 as a possible D gene (6 bases). Trimming took off 5 bases at V and 8 bases at J, with 9 bases between the two ends. The CDR3 is 12 residues long. Germline CDR1 and CDR2: SGHTA and FQGNSA. The CDR3, as DNA: TGTGCCAGCAGCCCTCAGGGGGAAAAACTGTTTTTT. This codes for CASSPQGEKLFF. The variable domain in full, completed from reference TRBV7-2 and TRBJ1-4, reads GAGVSQSPSNKVTEKGKDVELRCDPISGHTALYWYRQSLGQGLEFLIYFQGNSAPDKSGLPSDRFSAERTGGSVSTLTIQRTQQEDSAVYLCASSPQGEKLFFGSGTQLSVL.

The genes are TRBV21-1 and TRBJ1-3; TRBD1 is taken as the D call from the table, unchecked against the DNA. TRBV21-1 is annotated as a pseudogene. The CDR3 has 19 residues. CDR3 DNA sequence: TGTGCCAGCAGCAATCCTCTCTCAGGGGCCTCATGCTCTGGAAACACCATATATTTT. Translating gives CASSNPLSGASCSGNTIYF.